Reported below is one TCR beta chain. Its specificity is not known. The CDR3 length is 17 residues. V was pared by 1 base and J by 5 bases, with 7 bases of the junction left unmatched. CDR1 and CDR2 (germline): MGHRA, YSYEKL. Assay: immunoSEQ multiplex PCR; the TCRdb copy retains only in-frame clones and omits some. The sample lists tens of thousands of clones, roughly 86% occurring once. The record originates from a study of somatic mutations in cytotoxic T cells in rheumatoid arthritis. Regarding the study as a whole: Clonality of CD8+ T cells, which was compared between rheumatoid arthritis patients and age-matched healthy controls, did not differ significantly. No correction for multiple comparisons was applied to the slight TRBV07 underrepresentation in rheumatoid arthritis patients. Researchers did not know the antigen targets of the expanded CD8+ clones.

The chain is built from TRBV4-1 and TRBJ2-2, with TRBD2 matching 10 bases. This clonotype was sampled from a woman aged 45-65 years in good health. The specimen sequenced was CD8+ T cells sorted from blood. The CDR3 DNA reads TGCGCCAGCAGCCAAGTGGCTAGCGGGGGCTCAACCGGGGAGCTGTTTTTT. It yields the protein CASSQVASGGSTGELFF.